This T cell receptor (beta chain) was recorded in a study of regulatory T cells in long-lasting Graves disease. This clonotype was seen a handful of times. Its cognate antigen is unknown. V was clipped by 3 bases and J by 6 bases; unmatched bases: 6. There are 15 residues in the CDR3. Study outcomes and limitations: The study found TRBV28, TRBJ1-2 and TRBJ2-5 favored in persistent disease.

Described time point: newly diagnosed GD, antithyroid drugs for less than 3 months. PBMC RNA served as the TCR library source. HTBI primers from iRepertoire and Arm-PCR of CDR3 regions yielded the TCR beta libraries. In TCRdb, the multiplex PCR reads were re-called with MiXCR into one record per CDR3 protein. The table has about 330,000 distinct CDR3 sequences, roughly 16% seen once. This sample was also put to use in a study of T cells in Graves' hyperthyroidism and ophthalmopathy. That source reports: A model using 13 V-J features told ophthalmopathy apart from stable hyperthyroidism.

The sample in question was peripheral blood mononuclear cells (PBMCs), obtained at new diagnosis, from a patient treated with antithyroid drugs. This rearrangement joins TRBV12-3 or TRBV12-4 to TRBJ2-3; 10 bases map to TRBD2. The clonotype originates from a woman younger than 35 with Graves disease. This CDR3 is CASSLSLAGVDTQYF. The CDR3 DNA reads TGTGCCAGCAGTTTGAGCCTAGCGGGAGTCGATACGCAGTATTTT.